Listed below are T cell receptor beta chains from one sample, sequenced in a study of regulatory dendritic cells for organ transplantation. No antigen is known for these receptors. Clones were sequenced by immunoSEQ multiplex PCR, and TCRdb holds only the in-frame ones, with some missing. The repertoire consists of about 21,000 clones, with roughly 87% occurring once and the leading ten covering 0.26%. The specimen sequenced was naive CD4+ T cells from blood cultured with dendritic cells. These receptors all come from a human donor in good health. Both conserved end residues are part of each CDR3. The order of the fields is D gene, clone size, CDR3 length, J gene, V gene, CDR3 DNA, CDR3 protein. The D gene is left open where the match is weak. Size is stated for part of the rows, as once, few or many counts, or as a class when the clone is expanded.

D gene: NA; clone size: NA; CDR3 length: 13; J gene: TRBJ2-1; V gene: TRBV7-2; CDR3 DNA: TGTGCCAGCAGCTTTAACCGGTACAATGAGCAGTTCTTC; CDR3 protein: CASSFNRYNEQFF
D gene: NA; clone size: NA; CDR3 length: 14; J gene: TRBJ2-7; V gene: TRBV6-6; CDR3 DNA: TGTGCCAGCAGTTACCAAGGGAGCCCCTACGAGCAGTACTTC; CDR3 protein: CASSYQGSPYEQYF
D gene: NA; clone size: NA; CDR3 length: 14; J gene: TRBJ2-7; V gene: TRBV7-2; CDR3 DNA: TGTGCCAGCAGCATGGGACAAATCCAGTACGAGCAGTACTTC; CDR3 protein: CASSMGQIQYEQYF
D gene: NA; clone size: NA; CDR3 length: 15; J gene: TRBJ2-7; V gene: TRBV10-3; CDR3 DNA: TGTGCCATCAGTGACAATTCAAAGGAAAACCACGAGCAGTACTTC; CDR3 protein: CAISDNSKENHEQYF
D gene: NA; clone size: NA; CDR3 length: 16; J gene: TRBJ2-1; V gene: TRBV2; CDR3 DNA: TGTGCCAGCAGCAGATATAGCGAGTTTAAGGCATCTGAGCAGTTCTTC; CDR3 protein: CASSRYSEFKASEQFF
D gene: NA; clone size: NA; CDR3 length: 15; J gene: TRBJ2-1; V gene: TRBV7-9; CDR3 DNA: TGTGCCAGCAGCCAGCGGTCGGGGACCTACAATGAGCAGTTCTTC; CDR3 protein: CASSQRSGTYNEQFF
D gene: NA; clone size: NA; CDR3 length: 14; J gene: TRBJ2-1; V gene: TRBV11-2; CDR3 DNA: TGTGCCAGCAGCCGGGGGGGACAGAACAATGAGCAGTTCTTC; CDR3 protein: CASSRGGQNNEQFF
D gene: NA; clone size: NA; CDR3 length: 14; J gene: TRBJ2-1; V gene: TRBV28; CDR3 DNA: TGTGCCAGCAGGACGGGACCCCGCGTGAATGAGCAGTTCTTC; CDR3 protein: CASRTGPRVNEQFF
D gene: NA; clone size: NA; CDR3 length: 16; J gene: TRBJ1-1; V gene: TRBV7-9; CDR3 DNA: TGTGCCAGCACCCGAGGGCCCGGACAGCCAGACACTGAAGCTTTCTTT; CDR3 protein: CASTRGPGQPDTEAFF
D gene: NA; clone size: NA; CDR3 length: 12; J gene: TRBJ1-3; V gene: TRBV7-9; CDR3 DNA: TGTGCCAGCAGCCCCACTGGAAACACCATATATTTT; CDR3 protein: CASSPTGNTIYF
D gene: TRBD2; clone size: NA; CDR3 length: 16; J gene: TRBJ2-1; V gene: TRBV6-6; CDR3 DNA: TGTGCCAGCAGGGAAAGGACTAGCGTCTCCTACAATGAGCAGTTCTTC; CDR3 protein: CASRERTSVSYNEQFF
D gene: NA; clone size: NA; CDR3 length: 14; J gene: TRBJ2-7; V gene: TRBV6-5; CDR3 DNA: TGTGCCAGCAGTTTTGTCGCAGGGAACTACGAGCAGTACTTC; CDR3 protein: CASSFVAGNYEQYF
D gene: NA; clone size: NA; CDR3 length: 15; J gene: TRBJ1-2; V gene: TRBV5-8; CDR3 DNA: TGTGCCAGCAGCGGGGGACTGCGTTCATACTATGGCTACACCTTC; CDR3 protein: CASSGGLRSYYGYTF
D gene: TRBD1; clone size: NA; CDR3 length: 14; J gene: TRBJ1-1; V gene: TRBV27; CDR3 DNA: TGTGCCAGCAGTCCGCAGGGGGCAGGGACTGAAGCTTTCTTT; CDR3 protein: CASSPQGAGTEAFF
D gene: NA; clone size: NA; CDR3 length: 14; J gene: TRBJ2-2; V gene: TRBV11-3; CDR3 DNA: TGTGCCAGCAGCTTAGACCGCAGTCGGGGGGAGCTGTTTTTT; CDR3 protein: CASSLDRSRGELFF
D gene: NA; clone size: NA; CDR3 length: 14; J gene: TRBJ1-2; V gene: TRBV2; CDR3 DNA: TGTGCCAGCAGTGAAGGGTGGGCCGAATATGGCTACACCTTC; CDR3 protein: CASSEGWAEYGYTF
D gene: TRBD1; clone size: NA; CDR3 length: 14; J gene: TRBJ1-2; V gene: TRBV7-2; CDR3 DNA: TGTGCCAGCAGCCCCGGGACAGGGGATTGGGGCTACACCTTC; CDR3 protein: CASSPGTGDWGYTF
D gene: NA; clone size: NA; CDR3 length: 15; J gene: TRBJ2-7; V gene: TRBV21-1; CDR3 DNA: TGTGCCAGCAGCAATCGCGGAGTAGTTGGACTCGAGCAGTACTTC; CDR3 protein: CASSNRGVVGLEQYF
D gene: TRBD2; clone size: NA; CDR3 length: 15; J gene: TRBJ2-5; V gene: TRBV5-1; CDR3 DNA: TGCGCCAGCAGCGCAACTAGCGGGAGTGTTAAGACCCAGTACTTC; CDR3 protein: CASSATSGSVKTQYF
D gene: NA; clone size: NA; CDR3 length: 14; J gene: TRBJ2-2; V gene: TRBV18; CDR3 DNA: TGTGCCAGCTCACAACAGGGTTCAGCCGGGGAGCTGTTTTTT; CDR3 protein: CASSQQGSAGELFF
D gene: NA; clone size: NA; CDR3 length: 11; J gene: TRBJ1-1; V gene: TRBV5-4; CDR3 DNA: TGTGCCAGCAGCTTGGGGGGGAAAGCTTTCTTT; CDR3 protein: CASSLGGKAFF
D gene: NA; clone size: NA; CDR3 length: 18; J gene: TRBJ1-1; V gene: TRBV4-3; CDR3 DNA: TGCGCCAGCAGCCAAGGACCGATAACGGGGAGCCTGAACACTGAAGCTTTCTTT; CDR3 protein: CASSQGPITGSLNTEAFF
D gene: NA; clone size: NA; CDR3 length: 15; J gene: TRBJ2-1; V gene: TRBV7-2; CDR3 DNA: TGTGCCAGCAGCCCCGGGACTCCGAAATACAATGAGCAGTTCTTC; CDR3 protein: CASSPGTPKYNEQFF
D gene: TRBD2; clone size: NA; CDR3 length: 16; J gene: TRBJ2-1; V gene: TRBV11-3; CDR3 DNA: TGTGCCAGCAGCTTGAGATTAGCGGGAGGGCCAAATGAGCAGTTCTTC; CDR3 protein: CASSLRLAGGPNEQFF
D gene: NA; clone size: NA; CDR3 length: 15; J gene: TRBJ2-3; V gene: TRBV7-2; CDR3 DNA: TGTGCCAGCAGGGCTTCGCCGCAAAGCACAGATACGCAGTATTTT; CDR3 protein: CASRASPQSTDTQYF
D gene: NA; clone size: NA; CDR3 length: 14; J gene: TRBJ2-7; V gene: TRBV29-1; CDR3 DNA: TGCAGCGTTGAAGAGGGAACAGATACCTACGAGCAGTACTTC; CDR3 protein: CSVEEGTDTYEQYF
D gene: NA; clone size: NA; CDR3 length: 14; J gene: TRBJ1-5; V gene: TRBV6-1; CDR3 DNA: TGTGCCAGCAGCGACCCTTTAGGATGGAAGCCCCAGCATTTT; CDR3 protein: CASSDPLGWKPQHF
D gene: NA; clone size: NA; CDR3 length: 13; J gene: TRBJ1-1; V gene: TRBV6-1; CDR3 DNA: TGTGCCAGCAGGGGGACGAGAAACACTGAAGCTTTCTTT; CDR3 protein: CASRGTRNTEAFF
D gene: NA; clone size: NA; CDR3 length: 11; J gene: TRBJ2-7; V gene: TRBV6-5; CDR3 DNA: TGTGCCAGCAGTTACCTTTACGAGCAGTACTTC; CDR3 protein: CASSYLYEQYF
D gene: TRBD1; clone size: NA; CDR3 length: 15; J gene: TRBJ2-5; V gene: TRBV19; CDR3 DNA: TGTGCCAGTAGTATCGGGGACAGGCTGAGGGAGACCCAGTACTTC; CDR3 protein: CASSIGDRLRETQYF
D gene: TRBD1; clone size: NA; CDR3 length: 14; J gene: TRBJ1-4; V gene: TRBV6-1; CDR3 DNA: TGTGCCAGCAGTGCCCGGGACAGATCGCAAAAACTGTTTTTT; CDR3 protein: CASSARDRSQKLFF
D gene: TRBD2; clone size: NA; CDR3 length: 16; J gene: TRBJ2-3; V gene: TRBV4-3; CDR3 DNA: TGCGCCAGCAGCCGCCACACTAGCGCAGACACAGATACGCAGTATTTT; CDR3 protein: CASSRHTSADTDTQYF
D gene: NA; clone size: NA; CDR3 length: 14; J gene: TRBJ2-3; V gene: TRBV7-2; CDR3 DNA: TGTGCCAGTTCGCCCGTCCTTAGCACAGATACGCAGTATTTT; CDR3 protein: CASSPVLSTDTQYF
D gene: TRBD1; clone size: NA; CDR3 length: 13; J gene: TRBJ1-2; V gene: TRBV2; CDR3 DNA: TGTGCCAGCAGTTCGGACAGGGACTATGGCTACACCTTC; CDR3 protein: CASSSDRDYGYTF
D gene: NA; clone size: NA; CDR3 length: 17; J gene: TRBJ2-3; V gene: TRBV7-9; CDR3 DNA: TGTGCCAGCAGCTTACGTCTTATACGGGGGGCCCCAGATACGCAGTATTTT; CDR3 protein: CASSLRLIRGAPDTQYF
D gene: NA; clone size: NA; CDR3 length: 13; J gene: TRBJ1-1; V gene: TRBV6-5; CDR3 DNA: TGTGCCATTCGTAACTCATGGAACACTGAAGCTTTCTTT; CDR3 protein: CAIRNSWNTEAFF
D gene: NA; clone size: NA; CDR3 length: 12; J gene: TRBJ1-2; V gene: TRBV6-1; CDR3 DNA: TGTGCCAGCAGCGCAAGAGGGACATCCTACACCTTC; CDR3 protein: CASSARGTSYTF
D gene: NA; clone size: NA; CDR3 length: 15; J gene: TRBJ2-1; V gene: TRBV25-1; CDR3 DNA: TGTGCCAGCAGTGACAACCGGGATTCCTTTAATGAGCAGTTCTTC; CDR3 protein: CASSDNRDSFNEQFF
D gene: NA; clone size: NA; CDR3 length: 15; J gene: TRBJ1-1; V gene: TRBV6-5; CDR3 DNA: TGTGCCAGCAGTTACTCGGTCAGGGGGAACACTGAAGCTTTCTTT; CDR3 protein: CASSYSVRGNTEAFF
D gene: TRBD1; clone size: NA; CDR3 length: 13; J gene: TRBJ1-1; V gene: TRBV7-9; CDR3 DNA: TGTGCCAGCAGCTTATGGAGGGGGCCTGAAGCTTTCTTT; CDR3 protein: CASSLWRGPEAFF
D gene: NA; clone size: NA; CDR3 length: 16; J gene: TRBJ2-1; V gene: TRBV5-1; CDR3 DNA: TGCGCCAGCAGCTTGGCAGGGCCGGAGACACGCAATGAGCAGTTCTTC; CDR3 protein: CASSLAGPETRNEQFF
D gene: TRBD2; clone size: NA; CDR3 length: 16; J gene: TRBJ2-7; V gene: TRBV6-1; CDR3 DNA: TGTGCCAGCAGTGTATTAGGGACTAGCGGGTCCTACGAGCAGTACTTC; CDR3 protein: CASSVLGTSGSYEQYF
D gene: NA; clone size: NA; CDR3 length: 15; J gene: TRBJ2-3; V gene: TRBV7-9; CDR3 DNA: TGTGCCAGCAGCCCCAGGGCAACAAGCACAGATACGCAGTATTTT; CDR3 protein: CASSPRATSTDTQYF
D gene: NA; clone size: NA; CDR3 length: 13; J gene: TRBJ2-3; V gene: TRBV11-2; CDR3 DNA: TGTGCCAGCAGCTTAGATCTACGGGATACGCAGTATTTT; CDR3 protein: CASSLDLRDTQYF
D gene: NA; clone size: NA; CDR3 length: 15; J gene: TRBJ2-3; V gene: TRBV7-2; CDR3 DNA: TGTGCCAGCAGCCGACTGAACACAAAGACCGATACGCAGTATTTT; CDR3 protein: CASSRLNTKTDTQYF
D gene: NA; clone size: NA; CDR3 length: 13; J gene: TRBJ2-5; V gene: TRBV10-3; CDR3 DNA: TGTGCCATCAGTAACGGGGAGAGGGAGACCCAGTACTTC; CDR3 protein: CAISNGERETQYF
D gene: NA; clone size: NA; CDR3 length: 15; J gene: TRBJ1-2; V gene: TRBV6-6; CDR3 DNA: TGTGCCAGCAGTTACACCTTTCTGGGGGCCGGTGGCTACACCTTC; CDR3 protein: CASSYTFLGAGGYTF
D gene: NA; clone size: NA; CDR3 length: 15; J gene: TRBJ2-5; V gene: TRBV19; CDR3 DNA: TGTGCCAGTAGTATAGCTCGGACAGCACAAGAGACCCAGTACTTC; CDR3 protein: CASSIARTAQETQYF
D gene: NA; clone size: NA; CDR3 length: 15; J gene: TRBJ2-7; V gene: TRBV19; CDR3 DNA: TGTGCCAGTAGTATATACTACTCCCGCGGATACGAGCAGTACTTC; CDR3 protein: CASSIYYSRGYEQYF
D gene: NA; clone size: NA; CDR3 length: 13; J gene: TRBJ2-7; V gene: TRBV27; CDR3 DNA: TGTGCCAGCGGCAGGGGGGGATTATTCGAGCAGTACTTC; CDR3 protein: CASGRGGLFEQYF
D gene: NA; clone size: NA; CDR3 length: 13; J gene: TRBJ2-7; V gene: TRBV6-1; CDR3 DNA: TGTGCCAGCAGTGGCCGAGGGTTCTACGAGCAGTACTTC; CDR3 protein: CASSGRGFYEQYF
D gene: TRBD2; clone size: NA; CDR3 length: 16; J gene: TRBJ2-3; V gene: TRBV28; CDR3 DNA: TGTGCCAGCAGTTTACCAGCGGGAGGATCCGCAGATACGCAGTATTTT; CDR3 protein: CASSLPAGGSADTQYF
D gene: NA; clone size: once; CDR3 length: 15; J gene: TRBJ2-7; V gene: TRBV18; CDR3 DNA: TGTGCCAGCTCACGGGACACCTCGAGCTCCTACGAGCAGTACTTC; CDR3 protein: CASSRDTSSSYEQYF
D gene: NA; clone size: NA; CDR3 length: 15; J gene: TRBJ1-1; V gene: TRBV5-4; CDR3 DNA: TGTGCCAGCAGCTCGCCGACAAGAATGAACACTGAAGCTTTCTTT; CDR3 protein: CASSSPTRMNTEAFF
D gene: NA; clone size: NA; CDR3 length: 13; J gene: TRBJ2-4; V gene: TRBV5-3; CDR3 DNA: TGTGCCAGAAGCTTATTTGTCAAAAACATTCAGTACTTC; CDR3 protein: CARSLFVKNIQYF
D gene: NA; clone size: NA; CDR3 length: 13; J gene: TRBJ2-3; V gene: TRBV10-3; CDR3 DNA: TGTGCCATCCGGGGGGCAGGGGGAGATACGCAGTATTTT; CDR3 protein: CAIRGAGGDTQYF
D gene: NA; clone size: NA; CDR3 length: 16; J gene: TRBJ1-3; V gene: TRBV7-2; CDR3 DNA: TGTGCCAGCAGCTCCAGTTACGGGATTTCTGGAAACACCATATATTTT; CDR3 protein: CASSSSYGISGNTIYF